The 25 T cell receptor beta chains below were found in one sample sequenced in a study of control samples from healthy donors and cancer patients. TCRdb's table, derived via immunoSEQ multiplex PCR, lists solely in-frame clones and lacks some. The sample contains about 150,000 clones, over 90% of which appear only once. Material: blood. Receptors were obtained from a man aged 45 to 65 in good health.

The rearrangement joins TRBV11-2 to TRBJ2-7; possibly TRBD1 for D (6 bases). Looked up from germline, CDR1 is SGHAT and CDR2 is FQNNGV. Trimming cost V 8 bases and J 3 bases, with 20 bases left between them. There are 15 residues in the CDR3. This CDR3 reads CASGNTGTSIYEQYF. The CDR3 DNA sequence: TGTGCCAGCGGAAATACCGGGACATCCATCTACGAGCAGTACTTC. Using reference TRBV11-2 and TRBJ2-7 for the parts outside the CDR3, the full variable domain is EAGVAQSPRYKIIEKRQSVAFWCNPISGHATLYWYQQILGQGPKLLIQFQNNGVVDDSQLPKDRFSAERLKGVDSTLKIQPAKLEDSAVYLCASGNTGTSIYEQYFGPGTRLTVT.

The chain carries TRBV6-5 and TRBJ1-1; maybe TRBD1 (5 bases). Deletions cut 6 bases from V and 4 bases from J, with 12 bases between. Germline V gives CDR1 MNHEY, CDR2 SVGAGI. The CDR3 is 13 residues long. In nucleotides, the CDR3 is TGTGCCAGCAGAATCGGACAAATCACTGAAGCTTTCTTT. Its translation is CASRIGQITEAFF.

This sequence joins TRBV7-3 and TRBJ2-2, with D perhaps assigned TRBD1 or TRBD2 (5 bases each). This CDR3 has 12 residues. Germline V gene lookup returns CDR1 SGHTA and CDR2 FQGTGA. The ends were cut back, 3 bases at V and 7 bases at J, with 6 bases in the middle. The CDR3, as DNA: TGTGCCAGCAGCTTGAGGGGCGGGGAGCTGTTTTTT. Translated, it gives CASSLRGGELFF. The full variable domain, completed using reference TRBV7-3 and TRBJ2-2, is GAGVSQTPSNKVTEKGKYVELRCDPISGHTALYWYRQSLGQGPEFLIYFQGTGAADDSGLPNDRFFAVRPEGSVSTLKIQRTERGDSAVYLCASSLRGGELFFGEGSRLTVL.

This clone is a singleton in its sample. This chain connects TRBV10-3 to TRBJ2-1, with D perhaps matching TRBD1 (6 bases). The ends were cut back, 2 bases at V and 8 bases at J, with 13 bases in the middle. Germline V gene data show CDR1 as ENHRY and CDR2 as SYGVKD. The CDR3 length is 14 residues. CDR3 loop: CAISEGGYGDEQFF. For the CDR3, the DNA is TGTGCCATCAGTGAGGGGGGCTACGGGGATGAGCAGTTCTTC.

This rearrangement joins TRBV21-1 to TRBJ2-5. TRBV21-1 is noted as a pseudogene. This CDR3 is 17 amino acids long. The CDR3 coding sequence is TGTGCCAGCAGCCCGAGGGACCAAAAACCCGAGAGGGAGACCCAGTACTTC. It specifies CASSPRDQKPERETQYF.

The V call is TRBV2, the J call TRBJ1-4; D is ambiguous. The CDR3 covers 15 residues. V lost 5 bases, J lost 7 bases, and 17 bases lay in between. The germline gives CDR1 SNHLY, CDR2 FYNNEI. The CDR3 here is CASSTNGGFGEKLFF. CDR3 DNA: TGTGCCAGCAGTACGAATGGTGGTTTCGGTGAAAAACTGTTTTTT. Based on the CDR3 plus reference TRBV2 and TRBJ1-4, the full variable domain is EPEVTQTPSHQVTQMGQEVILRCVPISNHLYFYWYRQILGQKVEFLVSFYNNEISEKSEIFDDQFSVERPDGSNFTLKIRSTKLEDSAMYFCASSTNGGFGEKLFFGSGTQLSVL.

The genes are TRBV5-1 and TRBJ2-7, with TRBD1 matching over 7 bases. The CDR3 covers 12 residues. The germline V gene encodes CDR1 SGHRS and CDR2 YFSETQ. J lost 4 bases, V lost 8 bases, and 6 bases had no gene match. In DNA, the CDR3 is TGCGCCAGTGGGACAGATCTGTACGAGCAGTACTTC. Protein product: CASGTDLYEQYF.

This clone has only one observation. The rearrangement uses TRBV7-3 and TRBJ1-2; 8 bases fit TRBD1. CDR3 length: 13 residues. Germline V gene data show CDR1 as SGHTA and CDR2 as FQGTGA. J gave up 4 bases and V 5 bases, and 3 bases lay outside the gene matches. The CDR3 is CASSDRGGYGYTF. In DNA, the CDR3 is TGTGCCAGCAGCGACAGGGGTGGCTATGGCTACACCTTC.

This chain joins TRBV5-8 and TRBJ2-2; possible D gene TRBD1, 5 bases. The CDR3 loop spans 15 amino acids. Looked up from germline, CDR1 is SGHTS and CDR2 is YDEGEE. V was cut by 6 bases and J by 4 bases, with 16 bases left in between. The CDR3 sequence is CASTPTRVGTGELFF. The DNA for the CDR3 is TGTGCCAGCACCCCCACCAGGGTCGGCACCGGGGAGCTGTTTTTT.

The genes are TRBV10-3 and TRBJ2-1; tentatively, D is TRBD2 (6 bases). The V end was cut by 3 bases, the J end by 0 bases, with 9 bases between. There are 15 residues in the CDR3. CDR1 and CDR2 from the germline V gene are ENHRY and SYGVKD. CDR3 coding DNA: TGTGCCATCAGTGACGGAGCGGGCTCCTACAATGAGCAGTTCTTC. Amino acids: CAISDGAGSYNEQFF.

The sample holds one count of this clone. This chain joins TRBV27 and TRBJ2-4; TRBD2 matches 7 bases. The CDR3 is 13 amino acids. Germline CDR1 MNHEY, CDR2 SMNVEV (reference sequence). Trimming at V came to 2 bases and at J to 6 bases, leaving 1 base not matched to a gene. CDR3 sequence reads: CASSLASGNIQYF. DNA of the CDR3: TGTGCCAGCAGTTTAGCTAGCGGAAACATTCAGTACTTC.

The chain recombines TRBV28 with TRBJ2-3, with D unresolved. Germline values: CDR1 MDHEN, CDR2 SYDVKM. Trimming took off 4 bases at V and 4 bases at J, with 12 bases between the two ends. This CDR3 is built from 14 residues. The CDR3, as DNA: TGTGCCAGCAGTTCCCTAGGAGTGTCAGATACGCAGTATTTT. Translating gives CASSSLGVSDTQYF.

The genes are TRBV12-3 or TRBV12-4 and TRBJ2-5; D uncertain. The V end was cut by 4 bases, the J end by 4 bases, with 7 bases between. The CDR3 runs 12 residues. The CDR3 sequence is CASSSTLETQYF. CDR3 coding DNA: TGTGCCAGCAGTTCCACCCTAGAGACCCAGTACTTC.

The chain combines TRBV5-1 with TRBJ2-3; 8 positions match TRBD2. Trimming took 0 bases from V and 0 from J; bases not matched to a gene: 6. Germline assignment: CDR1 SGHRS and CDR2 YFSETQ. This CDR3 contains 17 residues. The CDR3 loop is CASSLVPSGSSTDTQYF. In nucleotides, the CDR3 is TGCGCCAGCAGCTTGGTACCTAGCGGGTCTAGCACAGATACGCAGTATTTT.

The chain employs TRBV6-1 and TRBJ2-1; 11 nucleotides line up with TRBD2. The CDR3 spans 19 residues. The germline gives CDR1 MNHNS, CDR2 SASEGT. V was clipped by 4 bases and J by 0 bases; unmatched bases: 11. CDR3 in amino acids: CASSAPGLAALHSYNEQFF. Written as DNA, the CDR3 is TGTGCCAGCAGTGCTCCGGGACTAGCGGCCCTACACTCCTACAATGAGCAGTTCTTC.

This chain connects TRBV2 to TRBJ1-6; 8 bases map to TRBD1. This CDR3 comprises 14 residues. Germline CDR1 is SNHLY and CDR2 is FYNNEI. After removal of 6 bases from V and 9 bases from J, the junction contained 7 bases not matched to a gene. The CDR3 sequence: CASRDRERSSPLHF. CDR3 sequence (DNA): TGTGCCAGCAGGGACAGGGAGAGAAGTTCACCCCTCCACTTT.

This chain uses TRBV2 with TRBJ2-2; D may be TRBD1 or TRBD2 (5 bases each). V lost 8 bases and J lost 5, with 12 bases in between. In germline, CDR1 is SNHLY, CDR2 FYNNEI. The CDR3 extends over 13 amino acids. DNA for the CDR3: TGTGCCAGCCAGAGGGGTCAAACCGGGGAGCTGTTTTTT. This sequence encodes CASQRGQTGELFF.

The CDR3 here is CATGWGRDTQYF. As DNA, the CDR3 is TGTGCCACCGGGTGGGGAAGAGATACGCAGTATTTT. This sequence joins TRBV24-1 and TRBJ2-3; no clear D. Per the germline V gene, CDR1 is KGHDR and CDR2 is SFDVKD. Trimming stripped 9 bases from V and 5 bases from J, with 11 bases between. The CDR3 has 12 amino acids.

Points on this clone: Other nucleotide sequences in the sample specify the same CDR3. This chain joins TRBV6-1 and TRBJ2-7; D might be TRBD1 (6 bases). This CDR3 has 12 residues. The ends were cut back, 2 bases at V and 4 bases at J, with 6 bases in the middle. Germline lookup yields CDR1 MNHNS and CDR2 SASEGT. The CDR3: CASSERGYEQYF. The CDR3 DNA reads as TGTGCCAGCAGTGAAAGGGGGTACGAGCAGTACTTC.

The chain's CDR3 is CASSLPAGAGYTF. The DNA for the CDR3 is TGTGCCAGCAGCTTGCCGGCAGGGGCTGGCTACACCTTC. The chain joins TRBV5-6 to TRBJ1-2; possibly TRBD1 for D (6 bases). V dropped 1 base and J dropped 7 bases, with 11 bases sitting between them. In germline, CDR1 is SGHDT, CDR2 YYEEEE. CDR3 length: 13 residues. Full variable domain (missing parts from reference TRBV5-6 and TRBJ1-2): DAGVTQSPTHLIKTRGQQVTLRCSPKSGHDTVSWYQQALGQGPQFIFQYYEEEERQRGNFPDRFSGHQFPNYSSELNVNALLLGDSALYLCASSLPAGAGYTFGSGTRLTVV.

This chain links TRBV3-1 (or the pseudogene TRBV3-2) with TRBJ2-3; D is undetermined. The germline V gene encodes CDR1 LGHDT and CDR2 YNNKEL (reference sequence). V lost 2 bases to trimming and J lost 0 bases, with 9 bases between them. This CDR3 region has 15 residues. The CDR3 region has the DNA TGTGCCAGCAGCCAACTATATTCTAGCACAGATACGCAGTATTTT. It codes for CASSQLYSSTDTQYF.

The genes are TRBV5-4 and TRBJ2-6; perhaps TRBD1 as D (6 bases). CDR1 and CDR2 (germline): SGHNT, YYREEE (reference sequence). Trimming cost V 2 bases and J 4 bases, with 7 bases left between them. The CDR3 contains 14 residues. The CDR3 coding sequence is TGTGCCAGCAGCTTAGGACAGGGGGCCAACGTCCTGACTTTC. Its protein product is CASSLGQGANVLTF.

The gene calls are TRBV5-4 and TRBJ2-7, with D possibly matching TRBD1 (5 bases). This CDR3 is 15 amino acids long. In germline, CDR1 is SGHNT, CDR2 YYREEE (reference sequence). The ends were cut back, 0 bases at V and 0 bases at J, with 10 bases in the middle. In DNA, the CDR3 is TGTGCCAGCAGCTTGGGAAGGGGAAGCTCCTACGAGCAGTACTTC. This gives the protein CASSLGRGSSYEQYF.

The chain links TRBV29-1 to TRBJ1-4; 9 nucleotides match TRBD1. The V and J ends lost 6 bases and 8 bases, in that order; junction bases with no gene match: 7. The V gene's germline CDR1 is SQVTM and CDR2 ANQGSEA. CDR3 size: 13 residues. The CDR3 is CSVARTGEEKLFF. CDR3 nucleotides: TGCAGCGTCGCAAGGACAGGGGAAGAAAAACTGTTTTTT.

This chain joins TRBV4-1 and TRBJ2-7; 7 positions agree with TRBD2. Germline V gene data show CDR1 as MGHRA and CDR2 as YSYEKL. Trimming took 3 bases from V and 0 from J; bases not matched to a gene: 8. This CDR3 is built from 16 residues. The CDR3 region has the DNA TGCGCCAGCAGCCAGGCGCTAGCGGTTCTCTCCTACGAGCAGTACTTC. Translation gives CASSQALAVLSYEQYF.